This T cell receptor beta chain derives from a study of OX40 agonist ivuxolimab in advanced cancers. TCRdb's table, derived via immunoSEQ multiplex PCR, lists solely in-frame clones and lacks some. Here the sample spans nearly 60,000 clones, 75% to 85% being singletons. The germline gives CDR1 SNHLY, CDR2 FYNNEI. The length of the CDR3 is 17 residues. Germline trimming cut 4 bases from V and 6 bases from J; bases unmatched to any gene: 11. Sequencing used CD4+ or CD8+ T cells sorted from blood, obtained in a trial of the OX40 agonist ivuxolimab. The TCR sequence derives from an adult with an advanced solid tumor such as melanoma, head and neck, liver or kidney cancer. The V and J genes are TRBV2 and TRBJ2-3; 12 bases are a match to TRBD2. CDR3 DNA sequence: TGTGCCAGCAGTGTATGGGTCCTAGCGGGGGGGGCGGATACGCAGTATTTT. Its translation is CASSVWVLAGGADTQYF.